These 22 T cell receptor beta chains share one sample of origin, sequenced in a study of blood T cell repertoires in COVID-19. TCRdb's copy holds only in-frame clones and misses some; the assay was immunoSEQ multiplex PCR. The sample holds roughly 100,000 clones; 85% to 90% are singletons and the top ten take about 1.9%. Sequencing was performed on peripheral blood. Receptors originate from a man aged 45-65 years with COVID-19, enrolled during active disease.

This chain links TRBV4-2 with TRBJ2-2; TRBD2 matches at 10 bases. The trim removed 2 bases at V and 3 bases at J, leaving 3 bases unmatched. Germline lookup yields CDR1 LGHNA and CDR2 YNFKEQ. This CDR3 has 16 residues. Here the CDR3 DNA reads TGTGCCAGCAGCCAAACTAGCGGGGCCTACACCGGGGAGCTGTTTTTT. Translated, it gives CASSQTSGAYTGELFF.

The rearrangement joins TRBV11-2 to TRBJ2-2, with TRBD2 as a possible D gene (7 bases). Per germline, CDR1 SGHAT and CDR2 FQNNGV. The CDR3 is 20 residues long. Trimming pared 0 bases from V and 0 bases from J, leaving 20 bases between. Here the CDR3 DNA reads TGTGCCAGCAGCTTAGATTTTGCGGGGGCCCTAATATCGAACACCGGGGAGCTGTTTTTT. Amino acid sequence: CASSLDFAGALISNTGELFF.

The CDR3 reads CASSSPRIYGYTF. The DNA for the CDR3 is TGTGCCAGCAGCTCCCCCAGGATTTATGGCTACACCTTC. The chain is built from TRBV7-2 and TRBJ1-2; no clear D. The length of the CDR3 is 13 residues. Deletions cut 4 bases from V and 5 bases from J, with 11 bases between. CDR1 and CDR2 (germline): SGHTA, FQGNSA.

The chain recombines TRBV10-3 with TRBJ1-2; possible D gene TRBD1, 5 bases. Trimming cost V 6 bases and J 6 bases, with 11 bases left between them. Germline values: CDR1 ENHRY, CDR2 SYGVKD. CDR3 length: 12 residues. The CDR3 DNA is TGTGCCATCAGCTTGACAGATCATGGCTACACCTTC. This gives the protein CAISLTDHGYTF.

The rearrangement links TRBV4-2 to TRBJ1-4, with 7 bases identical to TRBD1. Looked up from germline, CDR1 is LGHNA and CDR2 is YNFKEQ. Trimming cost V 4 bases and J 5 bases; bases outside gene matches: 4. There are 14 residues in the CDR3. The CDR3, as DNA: TGTGCCAGCAGCCCGCAGGGGGACAATGAAAAACTGTTTTTT. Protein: CASSPQGDNEKLFF.

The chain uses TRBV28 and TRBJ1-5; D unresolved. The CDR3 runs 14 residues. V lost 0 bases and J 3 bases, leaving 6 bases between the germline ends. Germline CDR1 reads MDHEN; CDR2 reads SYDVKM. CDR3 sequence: CASSLWADNQPQHF. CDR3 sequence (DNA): TGTGCCAGCAGTTTATGGGCGGACAATCAGCCCCAGCATTTT.

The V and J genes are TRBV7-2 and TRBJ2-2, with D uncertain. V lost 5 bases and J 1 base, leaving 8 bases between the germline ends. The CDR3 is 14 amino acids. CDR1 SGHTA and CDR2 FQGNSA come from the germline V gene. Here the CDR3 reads CASSPSGNTGELFF. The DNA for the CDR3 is TGTGCCAGCAGCCCGTCCGGGAACACCGGGGAGCTGTTTTTT.

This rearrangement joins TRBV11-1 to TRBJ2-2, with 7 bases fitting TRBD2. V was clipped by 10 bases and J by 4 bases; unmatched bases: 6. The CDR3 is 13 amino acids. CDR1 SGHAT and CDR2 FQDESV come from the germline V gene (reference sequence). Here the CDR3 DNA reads TGTGCCACCCGGGGAGGGCCCACCGGGGAGCTGTTTTTT. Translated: CATRGGPTGELFF.

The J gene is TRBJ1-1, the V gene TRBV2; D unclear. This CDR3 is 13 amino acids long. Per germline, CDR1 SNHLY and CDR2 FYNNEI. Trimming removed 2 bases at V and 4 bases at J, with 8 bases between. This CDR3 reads CASSELSGTEAFF. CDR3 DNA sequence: TGTGCCAGCAGTGAACTCTCGGGCACTGAAGCTTTCTTT.

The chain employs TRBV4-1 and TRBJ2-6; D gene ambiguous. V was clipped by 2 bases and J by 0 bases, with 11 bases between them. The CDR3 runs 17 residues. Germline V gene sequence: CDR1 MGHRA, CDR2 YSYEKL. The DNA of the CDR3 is TGCGCCAGCAGCCAATATAGTCTGAACTCTGGGGCCAACGTCCTGACTTTC. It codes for CASSQYSLNSGANVLTF.

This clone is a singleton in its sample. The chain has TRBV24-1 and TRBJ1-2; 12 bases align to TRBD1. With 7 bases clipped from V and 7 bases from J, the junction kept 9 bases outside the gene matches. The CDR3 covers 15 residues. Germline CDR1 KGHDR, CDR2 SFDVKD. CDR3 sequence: CATSSPGQGAFGYTF. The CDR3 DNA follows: TGTGCCACCAGCTCCCCGGGACAGGGGGCTTTTGGCTACACCTTC.

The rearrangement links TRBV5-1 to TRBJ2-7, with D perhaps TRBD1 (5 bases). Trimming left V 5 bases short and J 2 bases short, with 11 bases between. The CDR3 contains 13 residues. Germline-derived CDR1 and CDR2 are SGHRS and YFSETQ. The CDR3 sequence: CASSYDRAYEQYF. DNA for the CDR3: TGCGCCAGCAGTTATGACAGAGCCTACGAGCAGTACTTC. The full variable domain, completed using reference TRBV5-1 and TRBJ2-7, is KAGVTQTPRYLIKTRGQQVTLSCSPISGHRSVSWYQQTPGQGLQFLFEYFSETQRNKGNFPGRFSGRQFSNSRSEMNVSTLELGDSALYLCASSYDRAYEQYFGPGTRLTVT.

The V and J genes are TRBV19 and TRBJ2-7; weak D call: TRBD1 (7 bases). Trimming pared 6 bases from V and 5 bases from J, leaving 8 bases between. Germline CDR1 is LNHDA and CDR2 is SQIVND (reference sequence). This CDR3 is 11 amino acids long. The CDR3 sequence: CASSRGDEQYF. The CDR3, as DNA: TGTGCCAGTAGCAGGGGGGACGAGCAGTACTTC.

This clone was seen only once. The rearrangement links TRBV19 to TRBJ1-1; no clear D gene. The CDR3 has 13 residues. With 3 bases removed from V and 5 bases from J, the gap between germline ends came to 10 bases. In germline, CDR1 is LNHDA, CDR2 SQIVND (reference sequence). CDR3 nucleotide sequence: TGTGCCAGTAGTATCTCACCCGGGACTGAAGCTTTCTTT. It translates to CASSISPGTEAFF.

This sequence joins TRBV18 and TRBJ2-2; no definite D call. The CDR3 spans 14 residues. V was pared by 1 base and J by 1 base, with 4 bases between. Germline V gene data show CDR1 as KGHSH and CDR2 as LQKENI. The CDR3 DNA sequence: TGTGCCAGCTCACCACAACAGAACACCGGGGAGCTGTTTTTT. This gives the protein CASSPQQNTGELFF.

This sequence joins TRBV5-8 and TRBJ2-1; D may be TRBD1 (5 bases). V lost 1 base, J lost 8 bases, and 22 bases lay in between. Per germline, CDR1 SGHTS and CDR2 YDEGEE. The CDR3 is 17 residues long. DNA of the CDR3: TGTGCCAGCAGCTTGCGAGTAGGGGCAAGTATGTGGCATGAGCAGTTCTTC. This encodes CASSLRVGASMWHEQFF.

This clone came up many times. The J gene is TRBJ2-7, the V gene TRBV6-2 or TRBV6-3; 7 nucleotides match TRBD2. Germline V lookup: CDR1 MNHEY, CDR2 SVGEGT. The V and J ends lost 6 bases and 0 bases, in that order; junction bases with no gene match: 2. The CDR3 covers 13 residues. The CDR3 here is CASSGGSSYEQYF. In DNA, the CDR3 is TGTGCCAGCAGCGGGGGGAGCTCCTACGAGCAGTACTTC.

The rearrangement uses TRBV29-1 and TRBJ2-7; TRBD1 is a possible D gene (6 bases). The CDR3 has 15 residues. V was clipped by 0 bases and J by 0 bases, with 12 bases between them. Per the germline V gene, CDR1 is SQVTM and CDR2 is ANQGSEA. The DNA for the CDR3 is TGCAGCGTTGAAGATTGGCAGGGGAGCTCCTACGAGCAGTACTTC. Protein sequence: CSVEDWQGSSYEQYF.

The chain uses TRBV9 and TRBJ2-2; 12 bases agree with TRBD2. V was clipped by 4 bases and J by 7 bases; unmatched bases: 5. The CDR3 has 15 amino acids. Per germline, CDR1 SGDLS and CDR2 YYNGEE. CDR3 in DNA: TGTGCCAGCAGCCCCCGACTAGCGGGGGACGGGGAGCTGTTTTTT. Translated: CASSPRLAGDGELFF.

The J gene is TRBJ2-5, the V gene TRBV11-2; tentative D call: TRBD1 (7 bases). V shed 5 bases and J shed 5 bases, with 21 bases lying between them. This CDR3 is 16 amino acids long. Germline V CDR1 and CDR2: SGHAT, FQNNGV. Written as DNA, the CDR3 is TGTGCCAGCAGCCTTACGTTCAGGGGGGCCGTGGAGACCCAGTACTTC. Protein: CASSLTFRGAVETQYF.

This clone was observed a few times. The CDR3 loop reads CAISGPYLGGKGFGNTIYF. In DNA, the CDR3 is TGTGCCATCAGTGGACCCTATCTTGGGGGGAAAGGATTTGGAAACACCATATATTTT. The rearrangement uses TRBV10-3 and TRBJ1-3; the D gene is possibly TRBD1 (5 bases). This CDR3 region has 19 residues. The V gene's germline CDR1 is ENHRY and CDR2 SYGVKD. V gave up 4 bases and J gave up 3 bases, with 25 bases separating them.

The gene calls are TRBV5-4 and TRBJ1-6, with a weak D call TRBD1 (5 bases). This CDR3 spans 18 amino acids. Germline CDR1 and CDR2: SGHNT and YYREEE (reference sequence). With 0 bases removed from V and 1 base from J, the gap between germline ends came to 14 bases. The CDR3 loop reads CASSLERTGGSYNSPLHF. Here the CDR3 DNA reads TGTGCCAGCAGCTTGGAAAGGACGGGGGGGTCCTATAATTCACCCCTCCACTTT.